The 17 T cell receptor beta chains listed next were all sequenced from one sample in a study of blood T cell repertoires in COVID-19. This table comes from immunoSEQ multiplex PCR, and its TCRdb copy is limited to in-frame clones, with some not included. The repertoire includes about 160,000 clones, roughly nine tenths of them detected once, and roughly 3.1% sits in the top ten. Sequenced: peripheral blood. These receptors all stem from a man aged 55 to 70 with acute or convalescent COVID-19.

The chain has TRBV5-1 and TRBJ1-3; 7 positions agree with TRBD1. Germline V lookup: CDR1 SGHRS, CDR2 YFSETQ. Trimming took 3 bases from V and 0 from J; bases not matched to a gene: 3. The CDR3 covers 15 residues. The CDR3 region is CASSSGQASGNTIYF. The CDR3 DNA is TGCGCCAGCAGCTCCGGACAGGCCTCTGGAAACACCATATATTTT.

Points on this clone: At one boundary the junction diverges from the germline segment, which might be a read error. The chain is built from TRBV2 and TRBJ2-3, with D perhaps matching TRBD2 (5 bases). This CDR3 comprises 12 residues. Germline V gene data show CDR1 as SNHLY and CDR2 as FYNNEI. The DNA for the CDR3 is TGTGCCAGCAGTGAAGGTCCCAGGCCCGGGGATTTT. Protein sequence: CASSEGPRPGDF.

The CDR3 here is CASSPTRTSGQETQYF. CDR3 DNA sequence: TGTGCCAGCTCACCAACTCGGACTAGCGGACAAGAGACCCAGTACTTC. The chain links TRBV18 to TRBJ2-5, with 10 bases lining up with TRBD2. This CDR3 has 16 residues. J lost 2 bases, V lost 2 bases, and 5 bases had no gene match. Looked up from germline, CDR1 is KGHSH and CDR2 is LQKENI.

The chain carries TRBV4-3 and TRBJ1-6; the D is unclear. Germline assignment: CDR1 LGHNA and CDR2 YSLEER. V shed 0 bases and J shed 13 bases, with 22 bases lying between them. The CDR3 is 17 amino acids. CDR3 loop: CASSQDTSARVDLPLHF. The CDR3 coding sequence is TGCGCCAGCAGCCAAGATACCTCCGCGAGGGTTGATCTCCCCCTCCACTTT.

The chain has TRBV19 and TRBJ1-3; D gene uncertain. V lost 6 bases and J 1 base, leaving 10 bases between the germline ends. Germline V CDR1 and CDR2: LNHDA, SQIVND (reference sequence). The CDR3 is 14 amino acids. Written as DNA, the CDR3 is TGTGCCAGTAGACTTCGGGGTTCTGGAAACACCATATATTTT. It yields the protein CASRLRGSGNTIYF.

The genes are TRBV27 and TRBJ2-5; a weak D match, TRBD1 (5 bases). CDR1 and CDR2 (germline): MNHEY, SMNVEV (reference sequence). This CDR3 contains 13 residues. Trimming shortened V by 2 bases and J by 4 bases, and 8 bases separated the two germline ends. The CDR3 here is CASSLGRAETQYF. CDR3 nucleotides: TGTGCCAGCAGTTTAGGCAGGGCAGAGACCCAGTACTTC.

The J gene is TRBJ2-2, the V gene TRBV4-1, with 8 bases that match TRBD1. The germline gives CDR1 MGHRA, CDR2 YSYEKL. With V trimmed by 3 bases and J by 1 base, 4 bases remained unmatched. The CDR3 is 16 residues long. The CDR3 sequence is CASSHAGTGNTGELFF. The DNA of the CDR3 is TGCGCCAGCAGCCACGCCGGGACAGGGAACACCGGGGAGCTGTTTTTT.

The chain is built from TRBV24-1 and TRBJ2-3; tentatively, D is TRBD2 (5 bases). The CDR3 is made up of 15 amino acids. CDR1 and CDR2 from the germline V gene are KGHDR and SFDVKD. Between the trimmed V and J ends, which lost 7 bases and 3 bases, there was a span of 16 bases. In nucleotides, the CDR3 is TGTGCCACCAGCGGCCCGGGGATTAGTACAGATACGCAGTATTTT. Its translation: CATSGPGISTDTQYF.

The chain combines TRBV4-2 with TRBJ1-1; D gene uncertain. The CDR3 length is 15 residues. Trimming shortened V by 4 bases and J by 5 bases, and 17 bases separated the two germline ends. Germline values: CDR1 LGHNA, CDR2 YNFKEQ. This chain's CDR3 is CASSPRSGGDTEAFF. The CDR3 DNA reads TGTGCCAGCAGCCCCCGGTCGGGAGGCGATACTGAAGCTTTCTTT.

This chain joins TRBV7-2 and TRBJ1-2; TRBD1 matches at 10 bases. This CDR3 is 15 amino acids long. Germline-derived CDR1 and CDR2 are SGHTA and FQGNSA. J gave up 7 bases and V 2 bases, and 7 bases lay outside the gene matches. In nucleotides, the CDR3 is TGTGCCAGCAGCTTAATCGGGACAGGGGTCCCTGGCTACACCTTC. It yields the protein CASSLIGTGVPGYTF.

The rearrangement uses TRBV9 and TRBJ2-1; 7 positions agree with TRBD2. CDR3 length equals 16 residues. From germline, CDR1 is SGDLS and CDR2 YYNGEE. With 4 bases clipped from V and 1 base from J, the junction kept 8 bases outside the gene matches. The CDR3 DNA sequence: TGTGCCAGCAGCCAATCCGGGACTACGTCCTACAATGAGCAGTTCTTC. Its protein is CASSQSGTTSYNEQFF.

The V gene is TRBV7-8, the J gene TRBJ1-4, with 9 bases lining up with TRBD1. V lost 5 bases and J lost 7; bases outside the gene matches: 23. This CDR3 has 20 amino acids. Germline assignment: CDR1 SGHVS and CDR2 FQNEAQ. The CDR3 DNA sequence: TGTGCCAGCAGCATGGTACGCTTCTTCACTCCGGGACAGGGTGGTGAAAAACTGTTTTTT. Translation gives CASSMVRFFTPGQGGEKLFF. Full variable domain (outside the CDR3, taken from reference TRBV7-8 and TRBJ1-4): GAGVSQSPRYKVAKRGQDVALRCDPISGHVSLFWYQQALGQGPEFLTYFQNEAQLDKSGLPSDRFFAERPEGSVSTLKIQRTQQEDSAVYLCASSMVRFFTPGQGGEKLFFGSGTQLSVL.

The gene calls are TRBV5-5 and TRBJ2-7, with TRBD1 identical over 9 bases. With 2 bases clipped from V and 3 bases from J, the junction kept 3 bases outside the gene matches. Per the germline V gene, CDR1 is SGHKS and CDR2 is YYEKEE (reference sequence). CDR3 length equals 14 residues. The CDR3 nucleotides read TGTGCCAGCAGCTTAAGGACAGGGGTCTACGAGCAGTACTTC. This gives the protein CASSLRTGVYEQYF. Full variable domain (missing parts from reference TRBV5-5 and TRBJ2-7): DAGVTQSPTHLIKTRGQQVTLRCSPISGHKSVSWYQQVLGQGPQFIFQYYEKEERGRGNFPDRFSARQFPNYSSELNVNALLLGDSALYLCASSLRTGVYEQYFGPGTRLTVT.

This clone was counted a few times. The genes are TRBV5-6 and TRBJ1-5; 7 positions agree with TRBD1. The CDR3 covers 16 residues. V trimming: 2 bases; J trimming: 5 bases; junction bases outside the gene matches: 10. Germline CDR1 reads SGHDT; CDR2 reads YYEEEE. The CDR3 region has the DNA TGTGCCAGCAGCTTCGGTCCAGACAGGGCGTATCAGCCCCAGCATTTT. Amino acid sequence: CASSFGPDRAYQPQHF.

The V and J genes are TRBV30 and TRBJ2-7; D is ambiguous. Looked up from germline, CDR1 is GTSNPN and CDR2 is SVGIG (reference sequence). The ends were cut back, 1 base at V and 1 base at J, with 8 bases in the middle. This CDR3 is built from 13 residues. The CDR3 DNA sequence: TGTGCCTGGAGTGATGGGCTTTCCTACGAGCAGTACTTC. It yields the protein CAWSDGLSYEQYF.

The CDR3: CASSPKMDRGAGANVLTF. The DNA for the CDR3 is TGTGCCAGCTCACCGAAAATGGACAGGGGGGCCGGGGCCAACGTCCTGACTTTC. V gene TRBV18 combines with J gene TRBJ2-6; 10 nucleotides line up with TRBD1. V gave up 3 bases and J gave up 4 bases; unmatched junction bases: 9. CDR1 is KGHSH, CDR2 LQKENI, per germline. The CDR3 runs to 18 residues.

The chain combines TRBV5-5 with TRBJ2-7, with 7 bases fitting TRBD1. The V gene end was trimmed by 2 bases and the J gene end by 2 bases; junction bases not matched to a gene: 10. The CDR3 has 16 residues. Germline CDR1 SGHKS, CDR2 YYEKEE (reference sequence). CDR3: CASSLIEGGATYEQYF. The CDR3, as DNA: TGTGCCAGCAGCTTAATCGAAGGGGGCGCGACCTACGAGCAGTACTTC.